These 5 T cell receptor beta chains share one sample of origin, sequenced in a study of cytomegalovirus exposure and HLA in healthy donors (dated by TCRdb to between 2016 and 2019). Library creation used the immunoSEQ multiplex PCR assay. The multiplex PCR relied on a mix of 60 forward primers for TCR Vbeta segments and 13 reverse primers for TCR Jbeta segments. TCRdb re-hosts the immuneACCESS table, in-frame sequences only. Its copies lack some clones; in the studies checked, an unresolved V gene accounts for under half of them, and the cause for the rest is not known. Present in this sample are over 150,000 clones, approximately 80% of which were seen just once. The ten biggest clones cover around 13% of the sample. Specimen: PBMCs. These TCRs come from a young man in good health and CMV-seropositive.

The V call is TRBV4-2, the J call TRBJ2-1, with D hard to call. Trimming pared 2 bases from V and 2 bases from J, leaving 13 bases between. Germline CDR1 and CDR2: LGHNA and YNFKEQ. The CDR3 contains 16 residues. CDR3 bases: TGTGCCAGCAGCCAACGGGTGGTAAGGACCTACAATGAGCAGTTCTTC. Encoded protein: CASSQRVVRTYNEQFF.

V gene TRBV6-5 combines with J gene TRBJ1-2; 9 bases fit TRBD1. The V and J ends lost 4 bases and 7 bases, in that order; junction bases with no gene match: 4. Per germline, CDR1 MNHEY and CDR2 SVGAGI. The CDR3 covers 13 residues. The CDR3 DNA is TGTGCCAGCAGTTTGAGGGACAGGGTTGGCTACACCTTC. It yields the protein CASSLRDRVGYTF.

CDR3 in amino acids: CASSTPENLYEQYF. The CDR3 DNA reads as TGTGCCAGCAGCACCCCTGAGAATCTATACGAGCAGTACTTC. V usage is TRBV28 and J usage is TRBJ2-7; D remains ambiguous. V lost 6 bases, J lost 4 bases, and 16 bases lay in between. Germline V gene sequence: CDR1 MDHEN, CDR2 SYDVKM. The CDR3 contains 14 residues.

Worth noting for this clone: The junction departs from the called germline gene at one end, perhaps through a read error. J is TRBJ1-1 and V is TRBV7-9; perhaps TRBD1 as D (6 bases). The CDR3 runs to 13 residues. Germline-derived CDR1 and CDR2 are SEHNR and FQNEAQ (reference sequence). The CDR3 region has the DNA TGTTCCAGCAGCCAGGGGCAGAACACTGAAGCTTTCTTT. It specifies CSSSQGQNTEAFF.

The chain joins TRBV5-1 to TRBJ2-5; D possibly corresponds to TRBD2 (5 bases). Germline V CDR1 and CDR2: SGHRS, YFSETQ. The V gene lost 4 bases and the J gene lost 4 bases, with 11 bases spanning the gap. CDR3 length: 13 amino acids. The CDR3 loop is CASSRGMRETQYF. As DNA, the CDR3 is TGCGCCAGCAGCCGGGGTATGCGAGAGACCCAGTACTTC.